Listed below are T cell receptor beta chains from one sample, sequenced in a study of CD8+ T cells in alopecia areata. TCRdb's table, derived via immunoSEQ multiplex PCR, lists solely in-frame clones and lacks some. The data show about 250,000 clones, with less than 80% seen just once and 1.2% held by the top ten. Sequencing used CD4+ T cells sorted from blood, obtained at week 0. The receptor source for this set is a human donor with alopecia areata. CDR3s include the opening cysteine and the closing phenylalanine or tryptophan. The order of the fields is CDR3 length, clone size, D gene, J gene, V gene, CDR3 DNA, CDR3 protein. A D gene is named only where the DNA matches it firmly. Rows give clone size only sometimes, using once, few, many, or a class for an expanded clone.

>13|.|.|TRBJ1-3|TRBV30
TGTGCCTGGAGAGGGGGTTCTGGAAACACCATATATTTT
CAWRGGSGNTIYF
>12|.|.|TRBJ1-2|TRBV7-9
TGTGCCAGCAGCAAAAGGGAGGGGACGTGCACCTTC
CASSKREGTCTF
>18|.|TRBD2|TRBJ2-2|TRBV9
TGTGCCAGCAGCGTAGCTCGGGGGGGCTTCCCGAACACCGGGGAGCTGTTTTTT
CASSVARGGFPNTGELFF
>13|.|TRBD1|TRBJ2-7|TRBV18
TGTGCCAGCTCACCGGCCGCGGACAGGGAGCAGTACTTC
CASSPAADREQYF
>15|.|TRBD1|TRBJ2-7|TRBV13
TGTGCCAGCAGCTATTGGGACAGGGAGTCCTACGAGCAGTACTTC
CASSYWDRESYEQYF
>13|.|.|TRBJ1-5|TRBV30
TGTGCCTGGAGTGCAGGAATCGGTCAGCCCCAGCATTTT
CAWSAGIGQPQHF
>18|.|TRBD2|TRBJ2-3|TRBV18
TGTGCCAGCTCACCATTCCCCGGGACTAGCGGAGGCACAGATACGCAGTATTTT
CASSPFPGTSGGTDTQYF
>14|few|.|TRBJ2-7|TRBV6-6
TGTGCCAGCAGTGATAGGGACCGGTTCTACGAGCAGTACTTC
CASSDRDRFYEQYF
>14|.|.|TRBJ2-7|TRBV25-1
TGTGCCAGCAGTGAATACGCAGTAAACTACGAGCAGTACTTC
CASSEYAVNYEQYF
>13|.|.|TRBJ2-1|TRBV2
TGTGCCAGCAGTGTGAACAGGGCCAATGAGCAGTTCTTC
CASSVNRANEQFF
>12|.|.|TRBJ2-5|TRBV5-1
TGCGCCAGCAGCTTGCCACAAGAGACCCAGTACTTC
CASSLPQETQYF
>14|.|TRBD1|TRBJ1-4|TRBV30
TGTGCCTGGAGCGCCGGGACAGTAGATGAAAAACTGTTTTTT
CAWSAGTVDEKLFF
>14|few|.|TRBJ1-5|TRBV27
TGTGCCAGCAGTTTATTGGGGCCGCATCAGCCCCAGCATTTT
CASSLLGPHQPQHF
>13|.|.|TRBJ2-7|TRBV15
TGTGCCACCAGCGTCCGGCAGGGGTCCGAGCAGTACTTC
CATSVRQGSEQYF
>16|.|TRBD1|TRBJ1-1|TRBV9
TGTGCCAGCAGCGCTTTACCGGACAGGTTTAACACTGAAGCTTTCTTT
CASSALPDRFNTEAFF